The text below deals with one T cell receptor (beta chain). Its target is unknown. The sample comes from a study of blood T cells in healthy people across ages. Overall study findings and caveats: Investigators treated diversity estimates from one million T cells as underestimates.

The authors ran a second PCR of 7 to 11 cycles using a sample-barcoded 5' primer and a J-beta primer mix. Every cDNA molecule carried a tag from a template-switch adaptor bearing 12 random nucleotides. Each CDR3 protein is one row after TCRdb ran MiXCR on the 5' RACE reads. The repertoire holds approximately 1.5 million distinct CDR3 sequences, with roughly 30% as singletons. The V end lost 7 bases, the J end lost 11 bases, and 9 bases lay between the germline ends. Germline lookup yields CDR1 SGHVS and CDR2 FNYEAQ. The CDR3 is made up of 10 amino acids. The TCR was taken from a woman between 25 and 40 years old in good health. Sample: blood. V gene TRBV7-6 combines with J gene TRBJ1-5; no clear D. This CDR3 reads CASTEASQHF. The CDR3 DNA is TGTGCCAGCACGGAGGCCTCCCAGCATTTT.